Listed below are T cell receptor beta chains from one sample, sequenced in a study of cytomegalovirus exposure and HLA in healthy donors. The repertoire was sequenced with immunoSEQ multiplex PCR; TCRdb's copy has only in-frame clones and lacks some. The listing contains 91,000 or so clones. The sample consisted of PBMCs. These receptors came from a woman aged 30 to 39 in good health and CMV-seronegative. Each CDR3 is given with its conserved first and last residue. D genes are given only for firm matches.

NA	TRBJ1-3	TRBV18	TGTGCCAGCTCACCGCGGGACGCCTTCTCTGGAAACACCATATATTTT	CASSPRDAFSGNTIYF
TRBD2	TRBJ2-1	TRBV9	TGTGCCAGCAGCGTAGGCCTAGCGGGAGGGAGGTCCTACAATGAGCAGTTCTTC	CASSVGLAGGRSYNEQFF
TRBD2	TRBJ2-7	TRBV5-1	TGCGCCAGCAGCTTGAGTAGCGGGGACACCTACGAGCAGTACTTC	CASSLSSGDTYEQYF
TRBD1	TRBJ2-1	TRBV4-1	TGCGCCAGCAGCCGAGAAGGACAGGGGCCTTGGAGCAATGAGCAGTTCTTC	CASSREGQGPWSNEQFF
TRBD2	TRBJ2-2	TRBV10-2	TGCGCCAGCCTTGGGACTAGCGGTAACACCGGGGAGCTGTTTTTT	CASLGTSGNTGELFF
TRBD1	TRBJ2-1	TRBV6-5	TGTGCCAGCAGTTACGGGACAGGCCTAAACAATGAGCAGTTCTTC	CASSYGTGLNNEQFF
NA	TRBJ1-5	TRBV6-6	TGTGCCAGCGCTGAGATTACTAGCAATCAGCCCCAGCATTTT	CASAEITSNQPQHF
TRBD2	TRBJ2-7	TRBV5-4	TGTGCCAGCAGCTCGGGGACTAGGCCATACGAGCAGTACTTC	CASSSGTRPYEQYF
TRBD2	TRBJ2-3	TRBV13	TGTGCCAGCAGCTTAATGCCGACTAGCGGCGGAAGCACAGATACGCAGTATTTT	CASSLMPTSGGSTDTQYF
TRBD2	TRBJ2-3	TRBV5-4	TGTGCCAGCAGCACTGGGACTAGCGGAAATACGCAGTATTTT	CASSTGTSGNTQYF
TRBD2	TRBJ2-1	TRBV29-1	TGCAGCGTTGAGCGACGGACTAGCGAGTACAATGAGCAGTTCTTC	CSVERRTSEYNEQFF
TRBD1	TRBJ2-7	TRBV29-1	TGCAGCATCCGGGGACAGGGGGTACCCTACGAGCAGTACTTC	CSIRGQGVPYEQYF
TRBD1	TRBJ1-5	TRBV7-2	TGTGCCAGCAGCTTAAGGGGACAGGGTGGTACGCAGCATTTT	CASSLRGQGGTQHF
NA	TRBJ1-1	TRBV19	TGTGCCAGTAGTATGGGCATTGGAGCTTTCTTT	CASSMGIGAFF
TRBD1	TRBJ1-4	TRBV28	TGTGCCAGCACCACTCCCGGGACAGGGGGTGAAAAACTGTTTTTT	CASTTPGTGGEKLFF
NA	TRBJ2-7	TRBV10-2	TGCGCCAGCAGTGAGCATAGGGATACGGGATCTTACGAGCAGTACTTC	CASSEHRDTGSYEQYF
TRBD2	TRBJ2-7	TRBV4-2	TGTGCCAGCAGCCAAGGCCCAGGACTAGCGGGGGGCGAGCAGTACTTC	CASSQGPGLAGGEQYF
TRBD1	TRBJ1-5	TRBV4-1	TGCGCCAGCAGCCAACAGCCCCAACAGGGGGCGAGGCAGCCCCAGCATTTT	CASSQQPQQGARQPQHF
TRBD2	TRBJ2-7	TRBV11-2	TGTGCCAGCAGCCGCACTAGCGGATCAACCTCCTACGAGCAGTACTTC	CASSRTSGSTSYEQYF
NA	TRBJ1-1	TRBV5-5	TGTGCCAGCAGCTTGGGTCTGCACATGAACACTGAAGCTTTCTTT	CASSLGLHMNTEAFF
NA	TRBJ2-3	TRBV9	TGTGCCAGCAGCTTGGTTGAGCGGGCCCGCACAGATACGCAGTATTTT	CASSLVERARTDTQYF
NA	TRBJ1-1	TRBV7-7	TGTGCTAGCAGCTTGGACAGGAACACTGAAGCTTTCTTT	CASSLDRNTEAFF
TRBD2	TRBJ2-5	TRBV5-1	TGCGCCAGCAGCGTGACGGGGGGCCAAGAGACCCAGTACTTC	CASSVTGGQETQYF
NA	TRBJ1-5	TRBV7-2	TGTGCCAGCAGCTTAGCGGGGGGAAGCAATCAGCCCCAGCATTTT	CASSLAGGSNQPQHF
TRBD1	TRBJ1-1	TRBV7-9	TGTGCCAGCAGCTTACCGGGACAGGGGGAGGGCACTGAAGCTTTCTTT	CASSLPGQGEGTEAFF
TRBD2	TRBJ2-3	TRBV5-4	TGTGCCAGCAGGCCCCGAGGTGGATTAGCGGGATCCCCAGATACGCAGTATTTT	CASRPRGGLAGSPDTQYF
NA	TRBJ1-1	TRBV6-6	TGTGCCAGCAGTTTTATGGGGGCCGCTGAAGCTTTCTTT	CASSFMGAAEAFF
TRBD1	TRBJ1-4	TRBV5-4	TGTGCCAGCAGCCGACGGACAGGGAGGGATGAAAAACTGTTTTTT	CASSRRTGRDEKLFF
NA	TRBJ2-7	TRBV27	TGTGCCAGCAGTTTACAGAGCCAAAGGGGCGAGCAGTACTTC	CASSLQSQRGEQYF
NA	TRBJ2-5	TRBV5-1	TGCGCCAGCAGCCAGGAAGACAGGCACCAAGAGACCCAGTACTTC	CASSQEDRHQETQYF
TRBD1	TRBJ1-1	TRBV5-1	TGCGCCAGCATGCTACAGGGGTCCACTGAAGCTTTCTTT	CASMLQGSTEAFF
NA	TRBJ2-7	TRBV2	TGTGCCAGCAGCCCTGTTAGCCCAGCGACCCACGAGCAGTACTTC	CASSPVSPATHEQYF
NA	TRBJ2-1	TRBV11-2	TGTGCCAGCAGCATTGAAGGGAGGTCCTACAATGAGCAGTTCTTC	CASSIEGRSYNEQFF
NA	TRBJ2-2	TRBV4-2	TGTGCCAGCAGCCAAGGCGGGGACTCTCGATTGGGGGAGCTGTTTTTT	CASSQGGDSRLGELFF
TRBD2	TRBJ2-1	TRBV29-1	TGCAGCGCCAGACTAGCGGGAGGGTTAAATGAGCAGTTCTTC	CSARLAGGLNEQFF
TRBD2	TRBJ2-3	TRBV7-2	TGTGCCAGCAGCACGGGACTAGCCCTAGGGGATACGCAGTATTTT	CASSTGLALGDTQYF
TRBD2	TRBJ2-7	TRBV11-2	TGTGCCAGCAGCTTAGGATCCTGGGGAGGGCTCTCCTACGAGCAGTACTTC	CASSLGSWGGLSYEQYF
NA	TRBJ1-2	TRBV28	TGTGCCAGCAGCATGCGACCAAATGGACTTCTCCCGGGCTACACCTTC	CASSMRPNGLLPGYTF
NA	TRBJ1-5	TRBV6-1	TGTGCCAGCAGTGAAGCTAGGAGGAACAATCAGCCCCAGCATTTT	CASSEARRNNQPQHF